This T cell receptor beta chain was sequenced during a study of shared clonotypes between healthy human individuals. This CDR3 spans 18 amino acids. V was shortened by 3 bases and J by 8 bases, with 28 bases between the two germline ends. Germline assignment: CDR1 LGHNT and CDR2 FRNRAP. Each PCR replicate run on unsorted PBMC took in approximately 270 ng DNA, about 30,000 T cell genomes. Sequencing was performed with immunoSEQ multiplex PCR; in TCRdb, only in-frame clones are kept and a portion is missing. The sample holds about 470,000 clones, roughly 77% seen once. This clonotype originated in a woman in her thirties or forties in good health. Some clones in this sample may be carry-over from other donors' samples. Sequenced sample: PBMCs. V and J are TRBV12-5 and TRBJ1-2; D might be TRBD1 (5 bases). CDR3 nucleotides: TGTGCTAGTGGTTTCCTCCCCCGGGACTCAAATTTGTTGGGGGGCTACACCTTC. Its protein is CASGFLPRDSNLLGGYTF.